This TCR beta chain appears in the sequencing data of a study of CD8+CD57+ T cells in acquired aplastic anemia. Study in general: DNA recovered from sorted CD4+ and CD8+ cells had a mean of 3.2 ug.

This clonotype was counted at least ten times. The antigen remains unidentified. Study observations and caveats: In common between the patients and the controls were more than 25 CD8+ CDR3 sequences. CD8+ Simpson's diversity showed no significant patient-control difference.

Per the germline V gene, CDR1 is SGHAT and CDR2 is FQNNGV. This CDR3 has 16 residues. V was shortened by 5 bases and J by 3 bases, with 20 bases between the two germline ends. Genomic DNA templated the TCR beta VDJ and CDR3 profiling. TCRdb reanalysed the reads using MiXCR and keeps one entry per CDR3 protein. Found here are some 190,000 distinct CDR3 sequences, roughly half of them singletons; the top ten hold 15% to 20%. The sequence came from a human donor in good health, serving as a control. The sequenced sample consisted of sorted CD4+, CD8+, or CD8+CD57+ T cells (not recorded which) from PBMCs. The chain couples TRBV11-2 to TRBJ2-7, with D possibly TRBD1 on 6 matching bases. CDR3 region: CASSDDQGMLNYEQYF. The CDR3 DNA is TGTGCCAGCAGCGACGATCAGGGGATGCTAAACTACGAGCAGTACTTC.